The source of this T cell receptor (beta chain) is a study of blood T cells in healthy people across ages. For the second PCR, which ran for roughly 7 to 11 cycles, a sample-barcoded 5' primer and a J-beta primer mix were used. TCRdb used MiXCR to reprocess the 5' RACE reads, holding one entry per CDR3 protein. The repertoire consists of 550,000 to 750,000 distinct CDR3 sequences, with under 25% occurring once and the leading ten covering around 3.4%. Trimming took off 8 bases at V and 5 bases at J, with 15 bases between the two ends. The length of the CDR3 is 13 residues. Germline-derived CDR1 and CDR2 are MNHNY and SVGAGI (reference sequence). This clonotype has just a few counts.

The receptor's source is a man between 65 and 79 years old in good health. The chain employs TRBV6-6 and TRBJ2-5; D perhaps matches TRBD1 (5 bases). Sequencing was carried out using blood. The CDR3 bases are TGTGCCAGCCTTGAGGCCAGGGATGAGACCCAGTACTTC. Amino acids: CASLEARDETQYF.